What follows are 18 T cell receptor beta chains derived from one specimen sequenced in a study of cytomegalovirus exposure and HLA in healthy donors. PCR amplification relied on 60 Vbeta primers (plus 13 Jbeta primers). Generated by immunoSEQ multiplex PCR, the TCRdb table keeps only in-frame clones and is missing some. The sample has tens of thousands of clones, about 76% seen once. The sample consisted of PBMCs. The receptors were sampled from a woman between 35 and 50 years old in good health and CMV-seropositive.

Note on this clone: One junction end disagrees with the germline gene, perhaps due to a read error. The V gene is TRBV7-8, the J gene TRBJ1-4; D is perhaps TRBD1 (6 bases). The CDR3 is 18 residues long. Germline V gene sequence: CDR1 SGHVS, CDR2 FQNEAQ. The CDR3 nucleotides are TGTGCGAGCAGCTGGTCAGGGGCGCCCGAGCGAAGTCGGGAAAAACTGTTTTTT. Residues: CASSWSGAPERSREKLFF.

The rearrangement joins TRBV15 to TRBJ1-4; tentatively, D is TRBD1 (5 bases). This CDR3 contains 14 residues. Germline CDR1 LNHNV, CDR2 YYDKDF (reference sequence). Trimming left V 3 bases short and J 7 bases short, with 12 bases between. In DNA form, the CDR3 reads TGTGCCACCAGCAGTATAGGGGCTGGTGAAAAACTGTTTTTT. Translation: CATSSIGAGEKLFF. The variable domain in full, completed from reference TRBV15 and TRBJ1-4, reads DAMVIQNPRYQVTQFGKPVTLSCSQTLNHNVMYWYQQKSSQAPKLLFHYYDKDFNNEADTPDNFQSRRPNTSFCFLDIRSPGLGDTAMYLCATSSIGAGEKLFFGSGTQLSVL.

The rearrangement joins TRBV19 to TRBJ2-5, with D maybe TRBD2 (7 bases). Trimming shortened V by 6 bases and J by 0 bases, and 20 bases separated the two germline ends. The CDR3 contains 17 residues. CDR1 and CDR2 (germline): LNHDA, SQIVND (reference sequence). CDR3 nucleotide sequence: TGTGCCAGTAGCCGATTGGGGGGCGGGGGAAACCAAGAGACCCAGTACTTC. It translates to CASSRLGGGGNQETQYF. Full variable domain (rest looked up from reference TRBV19 and TRBJ2-5): DGGITQSPKYLFRKEGQNVTLSCEQNLNHDAMYWYRQDPGQGLRLIYYSQIVNDFQKGDIAEGYSVSREKKESFPLTVTSAQKNPTAFYLCASSRLGGGGNQETQYFGPGTRLLVL.

This clone was observed once. The chain recombines TRBV4-2 with TRBJ2-7, with D unclear. The CDR3 is 14 amino acids. The germline CDR1 and CDR2 sequences are LGHNA and YNFKEQ. Trimming cost V 1 base and J 3 bases, with 10 bases left between them. CDR3 residues: CASSQGFGDYEQYF. CDR3 in DNA: TGTGCCAGCAGCCAAGGATTCGGAGACTACGAGCAGTACTTC.

This rearrangement joins TRBV4-3 to TRBJ1-1, with D maybe TRBD1 (6 bases). V shed 4 bases and J shed 4 bases, with 16 bases lying between them. The germline V gene has CDR1 LGHNA and CDR2 YSLEER. The CDR3 has 15 amino acids. CDR3 sequence (DNA): TGCGCCAGCAGCCTGGACAGACTAGCGGCCACTGAAGCTTTCTTT. This sequence encodes CASSLDRLAATEAFF.

The chain carries TRBV9 and TRBJ2-1; D remains unclear. This CDR3 is built from 15 residues. V was shortened by 1 base and J by 5 bases, with 13 bases between the two germline ends. CDR1 and CDR2 from the germline V gene are SGDLS and YYNGEE. CDR3 in DNA: TGTGCCAGCAGCGTAAGTGGGCAGGTGAACAATGAGCAGTTCTTC. Protein: CASSVSGQVNNEQFF.

The chain has TRBV7-8 and TRBJ2-1; 11 bases line up with TRBD2. Germline assignment: CDR1 SGHVS and CDR2 FQNEAQ. V dropped 4 bases and J dropped 7; count of bases not matched to a gene: 9. The CDR3 covers 16 residues. The CDR3 coding sequence is TGTGCCAGCAGCTCCCTCGGTAGCGGGAGGGTAAATGAGCAGTTCTTC. The encoded protein is CASSSLGSGRVNEQFF.

The chain has TRBV9 and TRBJ2-7, with D perhaps matching TRBD1 (7 bases). V was pared by 4 bases and J by 2 bases, with 16 bases between. This CDR3 is built from 15 residues. CDR1 is SGDLS, CDR2 YYNGEE, per germline. CDR3: CASSPRQGLAYEQYF. CDR3 bases: TGTGCCAGCAGCCCCCGACAGGGACTCGCCTACGAGCAGTACTTC.

On this clone: Other DNA sequences in this specimen translate into the identical CDR3. V is TRBV5-1 and J is TRBJ2-5; 7 bases line up with TRBD1. V lost 3 bases, J lost 2 bases, and 7 bases stayed unmatched. Germline V gene data show CDR1 as SGHRS and CDR2 as YFSETQ. The CDR3 runs 15 residues. The CDR3: CASSSRQGRQETQYF. In nucleotides, the CDR3 is TGCGCCAGCAGCTCTCGACAGGGAAGGCAAGAGACCCAGTACTTC.

The genes are TRBV13 and TRBJ2-2, with 8 bases identical to TRBD2. V dropped 8 bases and J dropped 0; count of bases not matched to a gene: 2. The V gene's germline CDR1 is PRHDT and CDR2 FYEKMQ (reference sequence). CDR3 length equals 14 residues. The CDR3 DNA follows: TGTGCCAGCCATAGCGGGGCGAACACCGGGGAGCTGTTTTTT. This gives the protein CASHSGANTGELFF. The full variable domain, its missing parts supplied by reference TRBV13 and TRBJ2-2, is AAGVIQSPRHLIKEKRETATLKCYPIPRHDTVYWYQQGPGQDPQFLISFYEKMQSDKGSIPDRFSAQQFSDYHSELNMSSLELGDSALYFCASHSGANTGELFFGEGSRLTVL.

The V gene is TRBV19, the J gene TRBJ2-7; a possible D gene is TRBD2 (6 bases). The CDR3 consists of 12 residues. Looked up from germline, CDR1 is LNHDA and CDR2 is SQIVND (reference sequence). V was trimmed by 2 bases and J by 5 bases, leaving 7 bases between them. CDR3 sequence: CASSIWGDEQYF. DNA of the CDR3: TGTGCCAGTAGTATATGGGGGGACGAGCAGTACTTC.

The chain employs TRBV7-3 and TRBJ2-2; 7 nucleotides match TRBD1. The CDR3 sequence is 17 residues long. Germline CDR1 SGHTA, CDR2 FQGTGA. The V gene end was trimmed by 5 bases and the J gene end by 1 base; junction bases not matched to a gene: 10. CDR3 nucleotides: TGTGCCAGCAGCCTACACTCGGGACAGATGAACACCGGGGAGCTGTTTTTT. It encodes CASSLHSGQMNTGELFF.

The J gene is TRBJ2-7, the V gene TRBV7-2; D may be TRBD2 (6 bases). Germline V gene data show CDR1 as SGHTA and CDR2 as FQGNSA. There are 14 residues in the CDR3. The V gene lost 1 base and the J gene lost 2 bases, with 9 bases spanning the gap. The CDR3 here is CASSLVRGTYEQYF. CDR3 DNA sequence: TGTGCCAGCAGCTTAGTCCGGGGGACCTACGAGCAGTACTTC.

This chain connects TRBV5-1 to TRBJ2-1; D possibly corresponds to TRBD2 (6 bases). V lost 0 bases and J lost 15, with 16 bases in between. The CDR3 runs 13 residues. Germline assignment: CDR1 SGHRS and CDR2 YFSETQ. The CDR3 spells CASSLAEEGGWFF. The CDR3 nucleotides read TGCGCCAGCAGCTTGGCGGAGGAGGGTGGATGGTTCTTC.

The genes are TRBV9 and TRBJ2-5, with 7 bases identical to TRBD2. The ends lost 0 bases at V and 4 bases at J; junction bases unmatched: 9. Germline values: CDR1 SGDLS, CDR2 YYNGEE. The CDR3 is 16 residues long. The CDR3 here is CASSVDGAGVGETQYF. As DNA, the CDR3 is TGTGCCAGCAGCGTAGATGGGGCGGGAGTGGGAGAGACCCAGTACTTC.

The V call is TRBV7-9, the J call TRBJ2-7; TRBD2 matches at 11 bases. The germline V gene has CDR1 SEHNR and CDR2 FQNEAQ (reference sequence). V trimming: 4 bases; J trimming: 2 bases; junction bases outside the gene matches: 13. CDR3 length: 18 residues. DNA of the CDR3: TGTGCCAGCAGCTCAACCCCGGGACTAGCGGTGTCTACCTACGAGCAGTACTTC. Amino acids: CASSSTPGLAVSTYEQYF.

J is TRBJ2-1 and V is TRBV9; D is uncertain. Germline CDR1 and CDR2: SGDLS and YYNGEE. The ends were cut back, 2 bases at V and 2 bases at J, with 8 bases in the middle. The CDR3 has 14 residues. CDR3 protein: CASSVESPYNEQFF. CDR3 DNA sequence: TGTGCCAGCAGCGTCGAGAGTCCCTACAATGAGCAGTTCTTC.

This clone occurred a few times. V usage is TRBV28 and J usage is TRBJ2-7; weak D call: TRBD2 (5 bases). There are 12 residues in the CDR3. From germline, CDR1 is MDHEN and CDR2 SYDVKM. Trimming took 4 bases from V and 8 from J, leaving 12 bases between them. The CDR3 DNA reads TGTGCCAGCAGTTACTCTAGAGGGAAGCAGTACTTC. Amino acids: CASSYSRGKQYF. Together with reference TRBV28 and TRBJ2-7, the CDR3 gives the full variable domain: DVKVTQSSRYLVKRTGEKVFLECVQDMDHENMFWYRQDPGLGLRLIYFSYDVKMKEKGDIPEGYSVSREKKERFSLILESASTNQTSMYLCASSYSRGKQYFGPGTRLTVT.